The sequence of this T cell receptor beta chain was determined in a study of T cells in Graves' hyperthyroidism and ophthalmopathy. Researchers amplified the TCR beta CDR3 regions from RNA transcripts. The study used the HTBI primer set for a first-round RT-PCR of the TCR CDR3. Each CDR3 protein gets one entry after TCRdb re-called the multiplex PCR reads with MiXCR. This repertoire shows 350,000 to 450,000 distinct CDR3 sequences, around an eighth found once; its top ten account for 25% to 30%. Orbital computed tomography and thyroid ultrasound, together with serum TRAb and thyroxine and clinical symptoms, were used for diagnoses. PBMCs came from 8.5 to 10 ml fresh peripheral blood. In regard to this clonotype: No antigen is known for it. A much larger clone differs by one base, so this may be a read error.

Study-wide results and limits: Stable hyperthyroidism was told apart from ophthalmopathy by a model built on 13 V-J features.

This clonotype was obtained from a middle-aged man with Graves' ophthalmopathy. The source material was blood.

CDR3 sequence reads: CAWKLGVNAEAFF. The CDR3 DNA follows: TGTGCCTGGAAATTGGGAGTGAACGCTGAAGCTTTCTTT. The chain combines TRBV30 with TRBJ1-1; D not certain. This CDR3 has 13 residues. Germline V lookup: CDR1 GTSNPN, CDR2 SVGIG (reference sequence).